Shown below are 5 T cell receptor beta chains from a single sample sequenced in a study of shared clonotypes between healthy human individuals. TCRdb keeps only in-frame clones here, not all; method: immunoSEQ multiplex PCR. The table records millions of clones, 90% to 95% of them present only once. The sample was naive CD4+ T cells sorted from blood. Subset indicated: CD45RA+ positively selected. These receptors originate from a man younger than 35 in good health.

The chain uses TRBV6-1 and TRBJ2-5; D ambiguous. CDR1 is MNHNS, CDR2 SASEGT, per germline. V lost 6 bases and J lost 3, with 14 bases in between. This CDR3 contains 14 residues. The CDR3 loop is CASSLDGLKETQYF. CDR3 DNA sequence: TGTGCCAGCAGCCTGGACGGATTGAAAGAGACCCAGTACTTC.

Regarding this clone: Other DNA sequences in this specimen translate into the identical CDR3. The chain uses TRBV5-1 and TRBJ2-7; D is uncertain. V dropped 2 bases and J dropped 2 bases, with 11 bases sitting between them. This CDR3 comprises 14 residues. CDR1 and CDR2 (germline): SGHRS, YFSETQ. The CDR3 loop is CASSLTAGAYEQYF. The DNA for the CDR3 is TGCGCCAGCAGCTTAACCGCCGGCGCCTACGAGCAGTACTTC. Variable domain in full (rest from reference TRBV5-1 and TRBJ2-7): KAGVTQTPRYLIKTRGQQVTLSCSPISGHRSVSWYQQTPGQGLQFLFEYFSETQRNKGNFPGRFSGRQFSNSRSEMNVSTLELGDSALYLCASSLTAGAYEQYFGPGTRLTVT.

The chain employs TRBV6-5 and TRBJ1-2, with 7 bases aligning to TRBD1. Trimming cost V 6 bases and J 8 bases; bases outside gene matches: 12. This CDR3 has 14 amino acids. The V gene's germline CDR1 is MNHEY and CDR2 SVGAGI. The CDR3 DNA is TGTGCCAGCAGACGACTAACAGGGGCGGGGGGCTACACCTTC. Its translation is CASRRLTGAGGYTF.

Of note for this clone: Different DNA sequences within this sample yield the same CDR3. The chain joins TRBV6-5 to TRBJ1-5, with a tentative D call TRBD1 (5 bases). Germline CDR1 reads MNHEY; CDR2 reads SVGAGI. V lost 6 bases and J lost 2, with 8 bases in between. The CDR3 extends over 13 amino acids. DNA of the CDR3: TGTGCCAGCAGCCGGGACGGCAATCAGCCCCAGCATTTT. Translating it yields CASSRDGNQPQHF.

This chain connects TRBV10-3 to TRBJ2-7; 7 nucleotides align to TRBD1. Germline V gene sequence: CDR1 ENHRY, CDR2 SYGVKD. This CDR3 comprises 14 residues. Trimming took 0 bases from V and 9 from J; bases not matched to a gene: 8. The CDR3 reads CAISESGGRVLQYF. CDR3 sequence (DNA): TGTGCCATCAGTGAGTCAGGGGGCCGCGTTTTGCAGTACTTC.